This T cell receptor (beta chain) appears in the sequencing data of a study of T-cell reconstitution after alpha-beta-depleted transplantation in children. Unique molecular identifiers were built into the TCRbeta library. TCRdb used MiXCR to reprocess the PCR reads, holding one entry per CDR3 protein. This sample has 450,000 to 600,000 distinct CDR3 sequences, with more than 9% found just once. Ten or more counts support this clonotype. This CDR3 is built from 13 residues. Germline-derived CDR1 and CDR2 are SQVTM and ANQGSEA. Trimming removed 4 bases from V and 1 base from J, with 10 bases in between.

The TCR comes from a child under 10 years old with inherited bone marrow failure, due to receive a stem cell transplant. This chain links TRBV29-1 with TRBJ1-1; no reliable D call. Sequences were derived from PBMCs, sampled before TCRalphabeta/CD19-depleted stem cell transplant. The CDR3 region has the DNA TGCAGCGTTGTTACCGGGGAGAACACTGAAGCTTTCTTT. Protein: CSVVTGENTEAFF.